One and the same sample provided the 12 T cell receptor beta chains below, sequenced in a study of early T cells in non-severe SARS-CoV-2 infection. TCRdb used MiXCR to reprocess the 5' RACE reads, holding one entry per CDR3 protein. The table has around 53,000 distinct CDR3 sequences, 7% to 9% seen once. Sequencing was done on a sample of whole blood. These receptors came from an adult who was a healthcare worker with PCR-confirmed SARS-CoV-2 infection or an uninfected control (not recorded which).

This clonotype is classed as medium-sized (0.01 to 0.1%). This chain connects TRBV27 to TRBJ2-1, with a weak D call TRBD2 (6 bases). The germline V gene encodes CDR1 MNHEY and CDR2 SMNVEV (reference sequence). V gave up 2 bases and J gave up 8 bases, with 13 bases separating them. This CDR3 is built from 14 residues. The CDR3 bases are TGTGCCAGCAGTTTAGGGTACGGGGGAGATGAGCAGTTCTTC. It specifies CASSLGYGGDEQFF.

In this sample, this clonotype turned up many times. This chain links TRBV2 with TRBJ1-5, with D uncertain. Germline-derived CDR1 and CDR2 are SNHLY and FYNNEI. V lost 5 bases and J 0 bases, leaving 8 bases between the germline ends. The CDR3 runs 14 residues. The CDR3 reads CASSRLNSNQPQHF. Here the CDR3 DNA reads TGTGCCAGCAGTCGATTAAATAGCAATCAGCCCCAGCATTTT.

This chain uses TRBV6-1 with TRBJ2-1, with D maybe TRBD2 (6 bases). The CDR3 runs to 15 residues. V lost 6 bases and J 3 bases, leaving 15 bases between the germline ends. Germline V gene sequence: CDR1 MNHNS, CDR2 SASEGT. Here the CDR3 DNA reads TGTGCCAGCAGCCTCGAATGGGAGGTCTACAATGAGCAGTTCTTC. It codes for CASSLEWEVYNEQFF.

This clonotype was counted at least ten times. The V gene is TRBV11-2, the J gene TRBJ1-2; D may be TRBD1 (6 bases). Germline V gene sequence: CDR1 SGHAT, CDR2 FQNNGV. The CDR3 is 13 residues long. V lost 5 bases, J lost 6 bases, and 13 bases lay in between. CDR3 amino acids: CASSLRDIDGYTF. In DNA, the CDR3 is TGTGCCAGCAGCCTCCGGGACATAGATGGCTACACCTTC. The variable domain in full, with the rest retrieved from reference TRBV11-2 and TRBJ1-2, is EAGVAQSPRYKIIEKRQSVAFWCNPISGHATLYWYQQILGQGPKLLIQFQNNGVVDDSQLPKDRFSAERLKGVDSTLKIQPAKLEDSAVYLCASSLRDIDGYTFGSGTRLTVV.

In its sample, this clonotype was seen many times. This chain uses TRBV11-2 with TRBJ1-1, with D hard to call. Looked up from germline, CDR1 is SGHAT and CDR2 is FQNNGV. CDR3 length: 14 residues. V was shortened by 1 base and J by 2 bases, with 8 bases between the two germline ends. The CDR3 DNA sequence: TGTGCCAGCAGCTTAGCTCGGTCCAACACTGAAGCTTTCTTT. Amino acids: CASSLARSNTEAFF.

CDR3 sequence (DNA): TGTGCCAGCAGTGAAAGCGGGGGGGCCAATGAGCAGTTCTTC. Translation gives CASSESGGANEQFF. The gene calls are TRBV6-4 and TRBJ2-1; 10 nucleotides line up with TRBD2. The CDR3 is 14 residues long. Trimming cost V 3 bases and J 6 bases; bases outside gene matches: 2. Looked up from germline, CDR1 is MRHNA and CDR2 is SNTAGT.

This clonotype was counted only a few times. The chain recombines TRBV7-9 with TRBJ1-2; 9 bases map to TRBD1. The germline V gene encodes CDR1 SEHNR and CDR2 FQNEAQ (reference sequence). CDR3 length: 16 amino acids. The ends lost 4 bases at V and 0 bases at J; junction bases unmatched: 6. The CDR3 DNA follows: TGTGCCAGCAGCTGGACCCGGACAGGGGCTAACTATGGCTACACCTTC. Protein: CASSWTRTGANYGYTF.

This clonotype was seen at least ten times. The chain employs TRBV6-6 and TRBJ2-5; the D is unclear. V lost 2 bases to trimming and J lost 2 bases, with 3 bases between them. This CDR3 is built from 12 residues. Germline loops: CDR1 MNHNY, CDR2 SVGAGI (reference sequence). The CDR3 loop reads CASSYAQETQYF. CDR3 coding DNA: TGTGCCAGCAGTTACGCTCAAGAGACCCAGTACTTC.

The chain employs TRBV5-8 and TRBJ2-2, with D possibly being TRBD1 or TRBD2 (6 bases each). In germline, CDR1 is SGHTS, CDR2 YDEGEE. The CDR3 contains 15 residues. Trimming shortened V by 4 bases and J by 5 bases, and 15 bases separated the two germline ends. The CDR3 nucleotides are TGTGCCAGCAGCATTGGGGGGCTCGCGACCGGGGAGCTGTTTTTT. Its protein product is CASSIGGLATGELFF.

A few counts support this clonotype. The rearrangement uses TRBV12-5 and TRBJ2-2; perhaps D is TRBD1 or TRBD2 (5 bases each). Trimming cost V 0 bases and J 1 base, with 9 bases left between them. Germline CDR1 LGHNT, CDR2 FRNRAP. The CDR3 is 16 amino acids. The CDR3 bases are TGTGCTAGTGGTTTGGTACTAGGACAGAACACCGGGGAGCTGTTTTTT. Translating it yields CASGLVLGQNTGELFF.

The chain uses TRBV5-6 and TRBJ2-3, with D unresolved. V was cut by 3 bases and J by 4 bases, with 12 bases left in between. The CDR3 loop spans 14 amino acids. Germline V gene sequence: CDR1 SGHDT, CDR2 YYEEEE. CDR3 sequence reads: CASSSNTKSDTQYF. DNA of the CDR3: TGTGCCAGCAGCTCGAACACCAAGTCAGATACGCAGTATTTT.

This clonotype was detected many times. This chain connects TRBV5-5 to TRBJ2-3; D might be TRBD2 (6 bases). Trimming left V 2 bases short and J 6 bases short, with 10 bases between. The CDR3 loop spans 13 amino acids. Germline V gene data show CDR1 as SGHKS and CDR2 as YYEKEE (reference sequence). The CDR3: CASSLGAGDTQYF. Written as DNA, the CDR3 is TGTGCCAGCAGCTTAGGAGCGGGTGATACGCAGTATTTT.